Below, one T cell receptor (beta chain) is given with its context. Its antigen is unknown. The input lacks base qualities; no much larger clone sits a single base away. This sample was included in a study of blood T cells in healthy people across ages (dated by TCRdb to 2015 to 2017). About the investigation overall: In model experiments, roughly one uniquely barcoded TCR beta cDNA molecule per two T cells was captured by template switching. Four age groups were formed from the donors: young (average 16 years), middle-aged (around 41), aged (approximately 60) and long-lived (roughly 88). To track age-related changes in TCR beta repertoire diversity, the study relied on deep sequencing normalized with unique cDNA molecular identifiers. For two donors (one aged 18 to 30 and one aged 80 or older), the study analyzed two additional independent replicas of 1 million unique cDNA reads from the same blood draw. Donors of different ages were randomly distributed across sequencing lanes to avoid experimental bias.

Libraries were built with 5' RACE. Sequencing was performed on an Illumina HiSeq 2500. A second about 7 to 12 cycle PCR used a sample-barcoded 5' primer and a J-beta primer mix. A unique molecular identifier was introduced onto each TCR beta cDNA molecule by a template-switch 5' adaptor carrying 12 random nucleotides. At least 3 million CDR3-containing paired-end reads were obtained from each sample. First-strand cDNA was synthesized from all RNA with the Mint cDNA synthesis kit, primed by a TRBC-specific oligonucleotide. Following uracil-DNA glycosylase treatment, all cDNA underwent a first 18-cycle PCR with the universal primers M1SS and BC2_uni_R. The paper's data handling went like this. Each sample was normalized by randomly selecting 1 million high-quality reads, each carrying a distinct molecular identifier. Reads sharing molecular identifiers were discarded rather than binned into consensus sequences. MiTCR, run with a Q25 quality threshold and the strictest error-elimination algorithm, handled CDR3 identification, clonotype clustering and error correction. A nonparametric unseen species model using Euler transformation provided a lower-bound estimate of total TCR beta diversity. TCRdb reworked the public reads: Q25 trimming with fastp, MiXCR clone assembly, productive beta chains retained. Each entry is one CDR3 protein sequence, shown with its most common DNA and genes. The V and J calls shown here were made by TCRdb, not taken from the authors' results. The sample profile shows fewer than 900,000 distinct CDR3 sequences; roughly 45% of them were found once. The ten largest make up 20% to 25% of the sample.

Broad study findings and their caveats: Donor CMV infection status was unknown, potentially confounding age-related changes in expanded clonotypes. Estimates of total diversity from one million sequenced T cells were regarded as lower bounds and underestimates. There was a strong correlation between observed TCR beta diversity and the percentage of naive T cells measured by flow cytometry. Since profiling was done on bulk unsorted PBMCs, naive and antigen-experienced compartments could not be conclusively compared. Compared with the aged group, the long-lived group had more naive CD4+ T cells, fewer expanded clones and increased TCR diversity, a pattern suggesting age selection. Observed TCR beta diversity per million T cells fell roughly linearly with age, and a significant reduction was already apparent by age roughly 40.

For this chain, trimming is 0 bases at the V end and 4 bases at the J end, and the number of junction bases without a gene match is 6. Taken from cysteine to phenylalanine, the CDR3 has 15 residues. Of the read, only the CDR3 DNA is kept; its 45 bases are in frame from base 1. CDR1 and CDR2 are read off the germline V gene as SGHRS and YFSETQ. The donors were about 40 Caucasian individuals from Russia, aged roughly 6 to 100 years, who were systemically healthy. Each donor gave 8 to 10 milliliters of peripheral blood, drawn into EDTA-treated Vacutainer tubes. Ficoll-Paque density-gradient centrifugation was used to isolate PBMCs, with at least 6.5 million obtained per sample. Trizol reagent was used to extract total RNA from PBMCs, with at least 5.5 micrograms per sample. For every donor, an aliquot of PBMCs went through flow cytometry to measure the percentages of naive CD45RAhigh/CD27high T cells.

The specimen sequenced was blood. This clonotype was obtained from an older woman in good health. The chain employs TRBV5-1 and TRBJ1-2; 7 of the junction bases match TRBD1. CDR3 protein: CASSLASTGPYGYTF. The DNA is TGCGCCAGCAGCTTGGCCTCGACAGGGCCCTATGGCTACACCTTC. Beyond the CDR3, the reference TRBV5-1 and TRBJ1-2 genes provide the residues; the full variable domain reads: KAGVTQTPRYLIKTRGQQVTLSCSPISGHRSVSWYQQTPGQGLQFLFEYFSETQRNKGNFPGRFSGRQFSNSRSEMNVSTLELGDSALYLCASSLASTGPYGYTFGSGTRLTVV.